The 27 T cell receptor beta chains below all came from one sample that was sequenced in a study of T cell responses to AZD1222 COVID-19 vaccine. Repertoires were generated with immunoSEQ multiplex PCR, while TCRdb's copy carries only in-frame clones and drops some. The repertoire holds under 200,000 clones, with about 92% as singletons. The sequencing here drew on peripheral blood, taken 28 days after the second AZD1222 dose. Every receptor here comes from an adult who received the AZD1222 COVID-19 vaccine.

This chain joins TRBV19 and TRBJ1-5; D not resolved. Germline V gene lookup returns CDR1 LNHDA and CDR2 SQIVND (reference sequence). This CDR3 has 14 amino acids. V was cut by 6 bases and J by 0 bases, with 9 bases left in between. The CDR3 region is CASRLGGSNQPQHF. CDR3 DNA sequence: TGTGCCAGTAGGTTGGGTGGTAGCAATCAGCCCCAGCATTTT.

This chain connects TRBV9 to TRBJ2-7; D may correspond to TRBD1 or TRBD2 (6 bases each). The CDR3 extends over 17 amino acids. Between the trimmed V and J ends, which lost 0 bases and 4 bases, there was a span of 20 bases. Germline V lookup: CDR1 SGDLS, CDR2 YYNGEE. The CDR3 nucleotides are TGTGCCAGCAGCGTAGGTGGTCTGGAGGGGGAAGGGTACGAGCAGTACTTC. This translates into CASSVGGLEGEGYEQYF.

In DNA form, the CDR3 reads TGTGCCAGCAGTTTACAGAAGGGAAACACCATATATTTT. Its protein is CASSLQKGNTIYF. The chain is built from TRBV12-3 or TRBV12-4 and TRBJ1-3; D is unclear. The CDR3 length is 13 residues. Trimming shortened V by 2 bases and J by 4 bases, and 6 bases separated the two germline ends.

The chain's CDR3 is CASRRGGSESLETQYF. The DNA for the CDR3 is TGTGCCAGCAGAAGGGGTGGGTCAGAGTCGTTGGAGACCCAGTACTTC. This chain joins TRBV2 and TRBJ2-5, with D possibly TRBD1 on 5 matching bases. Germline CDR1 and CDR2: SNHLY and FYNNEI. Trimming pared 6 bases from V and 5 bases from J, leaving 22 bases between. The CDR3 has 16 amino acids.

The chain couples TRBV4-1 to TRBJ2-6; D ambiguous. Germline V gene data show CDR1 as MGHRA and CDR2 as YSYEKL. V was shortened by 0 bases and J by 1 base, with 7 bases between the two germline ends. This CDR3 has 16 residues. CDR3 protein: CASSQDGSSGANVLTF. The CDR3 bases are TGCGCCAGCAGCCAAGATGGGTCGTCTGGGGCCAACGTCCTGACTTTC.

This clone was recorded only once. This chain links TRBV5-5 with TRBJ1-4; 8 bases are shared with TRBD1. V lost 2 bases and J lost 1; bases outside the gene matches: 1. There are 15 residues in the CDR3. The germline CDR1 and CDR2 sequences are SGHKS and YYEKEE (reference sequence). CDR3 in amino acids: CASSFTGGTNEKLFF. The CDR3 DNA sequence: TGTGCCAGCAGCTTTACAGGGGGAACTAATGAAAAACTGTTTTTT. Variable domain in full (rest from reference TRBV5-5 and TRBJ1-4): DAGVTQSPTHLIKTRGQQVTLRCSPISGHKSVSWYQQVLGQGPQFIFQYYEKEERGRGNFPDRFSARQFPNYSSELNVNALLLGDSALYLCASSFTGGTNEKLFFGSGTQLSVL.

The chain is built from TRBV29-1 and TRBJ1-1; D remains ambiguous. CDR3 length: 13 amino acids. V lost 3 bases, J lost 2 bases, and 10 bases lay in between. Germline CDR1 SQVTM, CDR2 ANQGSEA. In nucleotides, the CDR3 is TGCAGCGTTGAGAAGGCGCTAAACACTGAAGCTTTCTTT. The encoded protein is CSVEKALNTEAFF.

A note on this clone: The DNA is left out, because the CDR3 cannot be placed on it with certainty; the CDR3 is given as TCRdb lists it. V and J are TRBV19 and TRBJ1-2. Both ends counted, the CDR3 spans 13 residues. Per germline, CDR1 LNHDA and CDR2 SQIVND (reference sequence). The CDR3 loop reads CASSILALRGYTF.

The chain combines TRBV6-2 or TRBV6-3 with TRBJ2-7, with a possible D match to TRBD2 (5 bases). The CDR3 has 16 amino acids. The V and J ends lost 2 bases and 2 bases respectively, with 16 bases between them. Germline values: CDR1 MNHEY, CDR2 SVGEGT. CDR3 protein: CASSYGPSRRPYEQYF. DNA for the CDR3: TGTGCCAGCAGTTACGGTCCCTCAAGGAGGCCCTACGAGCAGTACTTC.

The chain combines TRBV12-3 or TRBV12-4 with TRBJ2-7; D may match TRBD1 or TRBD2 (6 bases each). V shed 5 bases and J shed 6 bases, with 14 bases lying between them. CDR3 length: 13 residues. The CDR3 nucleotides read TGTGCCAGCAGTAGGGGGGACGGGGCCGAGCAGTACTTC. Amino acids: CASSRGDGAEQYF.

The table lists this clone with a count of one. This rearrangement joins TRBV5-4 to TRBJ2-7, with TRBD2 matching 10 bases. Germline assignment: CDR1 SGHNT and CDR2 YYREEE (reference sequence). V shed 7 bases and J 5 bases; nucleotides not matched to a gene: 21. The CDR3 is made up of 18 amino acids. The CDR3 loop is CASQTLSPASGGVNEQYF. The DNA of the CDR3 is TGTGCCAGCCAAACCCTGAGTCCGGCTAGCGGGGGAGTGAACGAGCAGTACTTC.

The rearrangement joins TRBV4-2 to TRBJ1-6, with a weak D call TRBD1 (6 bases). Germline V gives CDR1 LGHNA, CDR2 YNFKEQ. V lost 0 bases and J lost 10, with 7 bases in between. The CDR3 length is 13 residues. The CDR3 here is CASSQEGTSPLHF. DNA for the CDR3: TGTGCCAGCAGCCAAGAGGGGACATCACCCCTCCACTTT.

This chain links TRBV12-3 or TRBV12-4 with TRBJ1-1; tentatively, D is TRBD1 (5 bases). The CDR3 totals 13 residues. The V and J ends lost 8 bases and 4 bases respectively, with 14 bases between them. The CDR3 sequence is CASGDARVTEAFF. The CDR3 coding sequence is TGTGCCAGCGGGGACGCCCGGGTCACTGAAGCTTTCTTT.

This chain links TRBV30 with TRBJ1-1; D gene ambiguous. There are 12 residues in the CDR3. Germline loops: CDR1 GTSNPN, CDR2 SVGIG (reference sequence). Trimming removed 0 bases from V and 4 bases from J, with 6 bases in between. CDR3 region: CAWSVLGTEAFF. The CDR3 nucleotides read TGTGCCTGGAGTGTACTAGGCACTGAAGCTTTCTTT.

DNA of the CDR3: TGCGCCAGCAGCCAAGTTTGGCAGCGTGAGCTCATGAACACTGAAGCTTTCTTT. Translated, it gives CASSQVWQRELMNTEAFF. This chain links TRBV4-1 with TRBJ1-1, with D hard to call. The CDR3 is 18 residues long. V gave up 1 base and J gave up 0 bases, with 18 bases separating them. CDR1 and CDR2 from the germline V gene are MGHRA and YSYEKL.

This chain links TRBV7-9 with TRBJ1-3, with D possibly matching TRBD1 (5 bases). V lost 5 bases to trimming and J lost 0 bases, with 14 bases between them. Germline values: CDR1 SEHNR, CDR2 FQNEAQ (reference sequence). The CDR3 is 16 amino acids. CDR3 residues: CASSPRTGTSGNTIYF. The CDR3 region has the DNA TGTGCCAGCAGCCCCCGAACAGGTACCTCTGGAAACACCATATATTTT.

V and J are TRBV12-3 or TRBV12-4 and TRBJ2-7; D is uncertain. The CDR3 is 12 amino acids. V lost 6 bases to trimming and J lost 4 bases, with 10 bases between them. CDR3 bases: TGTGCCAGCAGCCCGGGTTTTTACGAGCAGTACTTC. Amino acid sequence: CASSPGFYEQYF.

This clone was recorded only once. This chain links TRBV12-1 with TRBJ1-5; the D call TRBD1 from the table was never checked on the DNA. TRBV12-1 is a pseudogene. The CDR3 totals 21 residues. The CDR3 is CASSFVLISDDRPYSNQPQHF. The CDR3 nucleotides are TGTGCCAGCAGCTTTGTTCTCATCTCCGATGACAGGCCTTATAGCAATCAGCCCCAGCATTTT.

The chain carries TRBV2 and TRBJ2-5; D unresolved. The CDR3 is made up of 14 amino acids. Between the trimmed V and J ends, which lost 9 bases and 1 base, there was a span of 15 bases. The germline V gene encodes CDR1 SNHLY and CDR2 FYNNEI. The CDR3 reads CARPPRTGQETQYF. Written as DNA, the CDR3 is TGTGCCAGACCCCCCCGGACGGGCCAAGAGACCCAGTACTTC.

Here the CDR3 reads CASSSLAVQETQYF. Written as DNA, the CDR3 is TGTGCCAGCAGTTCCCTAGCGGTGCAAGAGACCCAGTACTTC. The chain has TRBV6-2 or TRBV6-3 and TRBJ2-5; TRBD2 agrees at 7 bases. This CDR3 comprises 14 residues. Germline V gives CDR1 MNHEY, CDR2 SVGEGT. With V trimmed by 4 bases and J by 2 bases, 4 bases remained unmatched.

The chain is built from TRBV4-2 and TRBJ2-5; D possibly uses TRBD1 or TRBD2 (5 bases each). Germline CDR1 reads LGHNA; CDR2 reads YNFKEQ. The CDR3 length is 14 residues. V was pared by 0 bases and J by 5 bases, with 10 bases between. CDR3 DNA sequence: TGTGCCAGCAGCCAAGACAGGGAGTTGGAGACCCAGTACTTC. Its translation is CASSQDRELETQYF.

The gene calls are TRBV30 and TRBJ1-1; maybe TRBD1 (5 bases). This CDR3 spans 12 amino acids. Germline lookup yields CDR1 GTSNPN and CDR2 SVGIG (reference sequence). V gave up 8 bases and J gave up 2 bases, with 12 bases separating them. The CDR3 coding sequence is TGTGCCCAAGGACGGACAAACACTGAAGCTTTCTTT. This translates into CAQGRTNTEAFF.

The chain employs TRBV27 and TRBJ1-3; TRBD1 might be the D (5 bases). CDR1 and CDR2 from the germline V gene are MNHEY and SMNVEV (reference sequence). Trimming removed 8 bases from V and 1 base from J, with 12 bases in between. This CDR3 contains 14 residues. The CDR3 here is CASGAGGSGNTIYF. The CDR3 coding sequence is TGTGCCAGCGGAGCGGGGGGGTCTGGAAACACCATATATTTT.

V is TRBV30 and J is TRBJ1-4; D uncertain. The length of the CDR3 is 16 residues. CDR1 GTSNPN and CDR2 SVGIG come from the germline V gene (reference sequence). V was pared by 0 bases and J by 4 bases, with 15 bases between. As DNA, the CDR3 is TGTGCCTGGAGTGTAGATGTTCTTAGGGATAATGAAAAACTGTTTTTT. Its protein is CAWSVDVLRDNEKLFF.

The chain combines TRBV6-2 or TRBV6-3 with TRBJ1-2; maybe TRBD1 (6 bases). The CDR3 loop spans 14 amino acids. V was trimmed by 1 base and J by 4 bases, leaving 10 bases between them. Germline V gene data show CDR1 as MNHEY and CDR2 as SVGEGT. As DNA, the CDR3 is TGTGCCAGCAGTTACTACAGGGATCCCTATGGCTACACCTTC. This sequence encodes CASSYYRDPYGYTF.

This chain uses TRBV21-1 with TRBJ1-3; the D call in the table, TRBD1, was not verified against the DNA. TRBV21-1 is a documented pseudogene. This CDR3 is 13 amino acids long. The CDR3 DNA reads TGTGCCAGCAGCTGGGGGCCTCGGAACACCATATATTTT. Its protein product is CASSWGPRNTIYF.

This clone showed up just once. The chain has TRBV10-3 and TRBJ1-1; 7 bases map to TRBD1. V lost 6 bases and J lost 4; bases outside the gene matches: 8. There are 14 residues in the CDR3. CDR1 is ENHRY and CDR2 is SYGVKD in the germline V gene. CDR3 DNA: TGTGCCATCAGATTCACAGGGGACGGCACTGAAGCTTTCTTT. Translating it yields CAIRFTGDGTEAFF.